The source of this TCR beta chain is a study of CD8 T cells in Susac syndrome. General study results and limits: There was no clonal expansion in the CD4+ T cell repertoires of Susac syndrome.

The TEMRA cells underwent FACS enrichment, while the CD8+ and CD4+ T cells underwent negative isolation. The CDR3 totals 10 residues, both ends included. CDR1 GTSNPN and CDR2 SVGIG come from the germline V gene (reference sequence). About this clonotype itself: The antigen is unknown. The DNA is left out, because the CDR3 cannot be placed on it with certainty; the CDR3 is given as TCRdb lists it.

Reverse transcription used 0.5 to 1 ug RNA and random hexamers. One entry per CDR3 protein, called by TCRdb with MiXCR from the immunoSEQ multiplex PCR reads. This table holds about 94,000 distinct CDR3 sequences, around 94% found once. The clonotype was recovered from a human donor with Susac syndrome. The J gene is TRBJ2-1, the V gene TRBV30; the table assigns TRBD2, which was not confirmed against the DNA. The sample taken for sequencing was CD4+ T cells from PBMCs. CDR3 in amino acids: CAWGGGTVLF.